These 5 T cell receptor beta chains came from one sample sequenced in a study of long-term antiretroviral therapy in people with HIV. The immunoSEQ assay was v3.0, run at survey level. Clones were sequenced by immunoSEQ multiplex PCR, and TCRdb holds only the in-frame ones, with some missing. The profile shows around 25,000 clones, around four fifths of them singletons. The specimen comprised unsorted PBMCs, sampled 3 years after starting antiretroviral therapy. Every receptor here comes from a man between 18 and 29 years old with HIV.

The rearrangement joins TRBV5-4 to TRBJ2-3, with D possibly being TRBD2 (5 bases). The CDR3 is made up of 14 amino acids. Germline assignment: CDR1 SGHNT and CDR2 YYREEE (reference sequence). V was shortened by 1 base and J by 5 bases, with 11 bases between the two germline ends. DNA for the CDR3: TGTGCCAGCAGCTTGTCGTCCGGGATAGATACGCAGTATTTT. It codes for CASSLSSGIDTQYF.

The chain is built from TRBV7-2 and TRBJ1-3, with no clear D. Between the trimmed V and J ends, which lost 5 bases and 0 bases, there was a span of 5 bases. The CDR3 is 13 residues long. CDR1 SGHTA and CDR2 FQGNSA come from the germline V gene. The CDR3 coding sequence is TGTGCCAGCAGCACCAGCTCTGGAAACACCATATATTTT. This sequence encodes CASSTSSGNTIYF.

This chain links TRBV28 with TRBJ1-5, with D hard to call. CDR1 is MDHEN and CDR2 is SYDVKM in the germline V gene. The CDR3 is 13 amino acids. Between the trimmed V and J ends, which lost 3 bases and 3 bases, there was a span of 6 bases. CDR3 DNA sequence: TGTGCCAGCAGTTTGGTTTTCAATCAGCCCCAGCATTTT. Its translation is CASSLVFNQPQHF. The full variable domain, with the rest looked up from reference TRBV28 and TRBJ1-5, is DVKVTQSSRYLVKRTGEKVFLECVQDMDHENMFWYRQDPGLGLRLIYFSYDVKMKEKGDIPEGYSVSREKKERFSLILESASTNQTSMYLCASSLVFNQPQHFGDGTRLSIL.

The rearrangement uses TRBV19 and TRBJ1-1; D unclear. The germline V gene encodes CDR1 LNHDA and CDR2 SQIVND (reference sequence). V dropped 3 bases and J dropped 1 base, with 9 bases sitting between them. This CDR3 region has 14 residues. CDR3 in DNA: TGTGCCAGTAGTATGAGGTGGCAGAACACTGAAGCTTTCTTT. Amino acid sequence: CASSMRWQNTEAFF.

The chain has TRBV5-4 and TRBJ1-2; D call uncertain. The germline gives CDR1 SGHNT, CDR2 YYREEE (reference sequence). The CDR3 is 15 amino acids. V shed 4 bases and J shed 1 base, with 14 bases lying between them. The CDR3 DNA reads as TGTGCCAGCAGCCCCACCTTACTGGTTAACTATGGCTACACCTTC. Translating it yields CASSPTLLVNYGYTF. Combining the CDR3 with reference TRBV5-4 and TRBJ1-2 gives the whole variable domain ETGVTQSPTHLIKTRGQQVTLRCSSQSGHNTVSWYQQALGQGPQFIFQYYREEENGRGNFPPRFSGLQFPNYSSELNVNALELDDSALYLCASSPTLLVNYGYTFGSGTRLTVV.